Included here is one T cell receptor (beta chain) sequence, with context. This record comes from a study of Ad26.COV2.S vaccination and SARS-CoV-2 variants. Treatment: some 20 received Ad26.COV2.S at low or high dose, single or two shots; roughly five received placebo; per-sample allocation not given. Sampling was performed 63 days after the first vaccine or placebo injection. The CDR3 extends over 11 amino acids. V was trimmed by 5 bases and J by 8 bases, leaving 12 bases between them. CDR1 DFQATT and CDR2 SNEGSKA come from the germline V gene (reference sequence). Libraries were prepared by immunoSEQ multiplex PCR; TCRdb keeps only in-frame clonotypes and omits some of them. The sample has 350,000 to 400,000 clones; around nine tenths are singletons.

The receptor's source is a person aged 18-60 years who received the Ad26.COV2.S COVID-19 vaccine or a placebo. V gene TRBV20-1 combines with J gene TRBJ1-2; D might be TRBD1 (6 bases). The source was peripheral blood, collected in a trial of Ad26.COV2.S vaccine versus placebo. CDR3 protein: CSAWDGGGYTF. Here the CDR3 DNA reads TGCAGTGCTTGGGACGGGGGCGGCTACACCTTC.